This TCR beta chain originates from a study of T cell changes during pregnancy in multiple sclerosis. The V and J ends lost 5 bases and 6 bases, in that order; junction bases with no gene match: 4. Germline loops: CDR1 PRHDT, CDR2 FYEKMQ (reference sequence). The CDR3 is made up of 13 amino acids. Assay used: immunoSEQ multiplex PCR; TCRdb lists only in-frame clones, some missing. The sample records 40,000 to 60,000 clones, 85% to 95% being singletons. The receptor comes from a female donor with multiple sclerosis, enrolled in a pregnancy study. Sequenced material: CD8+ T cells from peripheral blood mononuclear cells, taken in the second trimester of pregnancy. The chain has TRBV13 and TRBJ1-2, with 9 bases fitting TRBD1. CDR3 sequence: CASSQGQGDGYTF. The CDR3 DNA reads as TGTGCCAGCAGCCAGGGACAGGGTGATGGCTACACCTTC.